This entry lists 25 T cell receptor beta chains sequenced from one sample in a study of T cells after yellow fever vaccination. TCRdb used MiXCR to reprocess the 5' RACE reads, holding one entry per CDR3 protein. In the table there are 500,000 to 650,000 distinct CDR3 sequences, more than 9% of which are singletons. This sample comprised PBMCs, obtained on the day of the yellow fever booster vaccination. The receptors come from a young man who received the YFV17D yellow fever vaccine.

This clonotype appeared a few times. This chain joins TRBV20-1 and TRBJ2-7; 8 bases fit TRBD1. The V segment lost 5 bases and the J segment 2 bases; nucleotides outside the gene matches: 8. The CDR3 length is 14 residues. The germline V gene encodes CDR1 DFQATT and CDR2 SNEGSKA (reference sequence). The CDR3 loop is CSAETDRGPYEQYF. The CDR3 nucleotides read TGCAGTGCTGAGACAGACAGGGGTCCCTACGAGCAGTACTTC.

This clonotype was counted between two and nine times. The chain recombines TRBV7-9 with TRBJ2-7; D perhaps matches TRBD2 (6 bases). Germline V gives CDR1 SEHNR, CDR2 FQNEAQ (reference sequence). The germline V and J ends were trimmed by 2 bases and 0 bases, with 17 bases remaining between them. The CDR3 has 17 residues. Here the CDR3 DNA reads TGTGCCAGCAGCTTAAAAGGCTCGGCGGGGAGCTCCTACGAGCAGTACTTC. Translated, it gives CASSLKGSAGSSYEQYF.

The rearrangement links TRBV4-3 to TRBJ1-1; possible D gene TRBD1, 5 bases. Trimming cost V 0 bases and J 4 bases, with 6 bases left between them. The CDR3 has 13 amino acids. CDR1 and CDR2 (germline): LGHNA, YSLEER. CDR3 residues: CASSQEGVTEAFF. CDR3 coding DNA: TGCGCCAGCAGCCAAGAGGGGGTCACTGAAGCTTTCTTT.

This chain links TRBV7-2 with TRBJ2-6; D is unresolved. Germline V CDR1 and CDR2: SGHTA, FQGNSA. The CDR3 length is 15 residues. V gave up 1 base and J gave up 1 base, with 5 bases separating them. As DNA, the CDR3 is TGTGCCAGCAGCTTAGGACCGTCTGGGGCCAACGTCCTGACTTTC. Translation gives CASSLGPSGANVLTF.

The chain combines TRBV13 with TRBJ1-1; tentatively, D is TRBD1 (5 bases). V lost 5 bases to trimming and J lost 1 base, with 17 bases between them. Germline loops: CDR1 PRHDT, CDR2 FYEKMQ (reference sequence). This CDR3 has 16 residues. CDR3 amino acids: CASSKSRGWGNTEAFF. The CDR3 coding sequence is TGTGCCAGCAGCAAGTCTCGGGGCTGGGGGAACACTGAAGCTTTCTTT.

The chain employs TRBV6-1 and TRBJ2-1, with D maybe TRBD2 (6 bases). The ends were cut back, 6 bases at V and 2 bases at J, with 20 bases in the middle. The CDR3 spans 17 residues. Germline V gives CDR1 MNHNS, CDR2 SASEGT. CDR3 coding DNA: TGTGCCAGCAGCCGGTTGCCGTCGGACTATGCCTACAATGAGCAGTTCTTC. It codes for CASSRLPSDYAYNEQFF.

This chain connects TRBV7-9 to TRBJ2-1; D gene unclear. Germline V CDR1 and CDR2: SEHNR, FQNEAQ (reference sequence). The CDR3 extends over 15 amino acids. The V gene lost 5 bases and the J gene lost 5 bases, with 16 bases spanning the gap. CDR3 bases: TGTGCCAGCAGCCTCGACGGGCCTTCTGACAATGAGCAGTTCTTC. It codes for CASSLDGPSDNEQFF.

The V gene is TRBV6-6, the J gene TRBJ2-5; D is ambiguous. V was shortened by 7 bases and J by 5 bases, with 8 bases between the two germline ends. CDR1 and CDR2 (germline): MNHNY, SVGAGI (reference sequence). The CDR3 has 11 amino acids. Here the CDR3 reads CASKLRETQYF. CDR3 coding DNA: TGTGCCAGCAAATTACGGGAGACCCAGTACTTC.

This clonotype was seen a handful of times. This sequence joins TRBV20-1 and TRBJ1-1, with D tentatively TRBD1 (5 bases). CDR3 size: 10 residues. Germline CDR1 reads DFQATT; CDR2 reads SNEGSKA (reference sequence). The V and J ends lost 5 bases and 8 bases respectively, with 9 bases between them. The CDR3 sequence is CSAGTDEAFF. CDR3 DNA: TGCAGTGCTGGGACCGACGAAGCTTTCTTT.

In this sample, this clonotype turned up a few times. The chain is built from TRBV20-1 and TRBJ2-3; tentatively, D is TRBD1 or TRBD2 (5 bases each). The V gene's germline CDR1 is DFQATT and CDR2 SNEGSKA (reference sequence). The V end lost 6 bases, the J end lost 0 bases, and 10 bases lay between the germline ends. The CDR3 sequence is 13 residues long. CDR3 amino acids: CSAGDGSTDTQYF. Here the CDR3 DNA reads TGCAGTGCAGGGGACGGTAGCACAGATACGCAGTATTTT.

This chain connects TRBV24-1 to TRBJ2-2, with 9 bases aligning to TRBD2. The CDR3 extends over 16 amino acids. Germline trimming cut 4 bases from V and 6 bases from J; bases unmatched to any gene: 8. The germline gives CDR1 KGHDR, CDR2 SFDVKD. Written as DNA, the CDR3 is TGTGCCACCAGTGACTTTAGCGGGAGTGGAGCCGGGGAGCTGTTTTTT. This codes for CATSDFSGSGAGELFF.

The chain joins TRBV10-1 to TRBJ2-1; D could derive from TRBD1 or TRBD2 (5 bases each). Germline V gene sequence: CDR1 WNHNN, CDR2 SYGVQD (reference sequence). Trimming left V 4 bases short and J 0 bases short, with 10 bases between. The CDR3 spans 15 residues. In DNA form, the CDR3 reads TGCGCCAGCAGTGCCATGGGGGTCTCCTACAATGAGCAGTTCTTC. Amino acids: CASSAMGVSYNEQFF.

This clonotype was picked up a small number of times. The chain employs TRBV7-2 and TRBJ2-1; 9 nucleotides match TRBD1. V dropped 1 base and J dropped 14; count of bases not matched to a gene: 12. CDR1 and CDR2 from the germline V gene are SGHTA and FQGNSA. The CDR3 totals 15 residues. CDR3 in amino acids: CASSLVNHRGHFKFF. CDR3 bases: TGTGCCAGCAGCTTAGTAAATCACAGGGGGCACTTTAAGTTCTTC.

V gene TRBV6-1 combines with J gene TRBJ1-2; D unclear. The CDR3 has 12 residues. Per the germline V gene, CDR1 is MNHNS and CDR2 is SASEGT. Trimming removed 0 bases at V and 7 bases at J, with 6 bases between. The CDR3 DNA is TGTGCCAGCAGTGAAGCGGAGGCTGGCTACACCTTC. Amino acid sequence: CASSEAEAGYTF.

The rearrangement joins TRBV14 to TRBJ2-7; D call uncertain. Trimming shortened V by 1 base and J by 5 bases, and 12 bases separated the two germline ends. There are 14 residues in the CDR3. Germline V gene lookup returns CDR1 SGHDN and CDR2 FVKESK. CDR3: CASSQGPGFHEQYF. The DNA for the CDR3 is TGTGCCAGCAGCCAAGGTCCAGGTTTCCACGAGCAGTACTTC.

This clonotype occurred a few times. The chain has TRBV11-2 and TRBJ2-1, with no clear D. This CDR3 has 10 amino acids. Trimming removed 8 bases from V and 11 bases from J, with 10 bases in between. Germline CDR1 SGHAT, CDR2 FQNNGV. The CDR3 DNA follows: TGTGCCAGCTGGGGTGGTAAGCAGTTCTTC. Translating it yields CASWGGKQFF.

In this sample, this clonotype turned up a few times. V gene TRBV7-9 combines with J gene TRBJ2-5, with D tentatively TRBD1 or TRBD2 (5 bases each). Trimming took 3 bases from V and 4 from J, leaving 15 bases between them. Germline lookup yields CDR1 SEHNR and CDR2 FQNEAQ (reference sequence). The CDR3 length is 15 residues. Here the CDR3 DNA reads TGTGCCAGCAGCTTTATGGGGGAGAGAGGAGAGACCCAGTACTTC. It translates to CASSFMGERGETQYF.

This clonotype was picked up many times. The chain employs TRBV28 and TRBJ2-7; D is possibly TRBD1 (5 bases). The CDR3 runs to 11 residues. Germline values: CDR1 MDHEN, CDR2 SYDVKM. Between the trimmed V and J ends, which lost 7 bases and 6 bases, there was a span of 10 bases. Here the CDR3 DNA reads TGTGCCAGCAAGGGGCGGCGCGAGCAGTACTTC. This codes for CASKGRREQYF.

This clonotype was counted a few times. The CDR3 spells CASSHPRDSLNSPLHF. CDR3 sequence (DNA): TGTGCCAGCAGTCACCCTCGGGACAGTTTAAATTCACCCCTCCACTTT. The chain joins TRBV6-5 to TRBJ1-6, with 7 bases aligning to TRBD1. Per the germline V gene, CDR1 is MNHEY and CDR2 is SVGAGI. This CDR3 contains 16 residues. The trim removed 5 bases at V and 7 bases at J, leaving 11 bases unmatched.

This chain joins TRBV12-3 or TRBV12-4 and TRBJ2-7; D is uncertain. Trimming stripped 3 bases from V and 3 bases from J, with 12 bases between. The CDR3 is 14 amino acids. In nucleotides, the CDR3 is TGTGCCAGCAGTTTCTCCCAGGCCCACTACGAGCAGTACTTC. The encoded protein is CASSFSQAHYEQYF.

This clonotype was picked up a small number of times. This rearrangement joins TRBV11-2 to TRBJ2-1; D might be TRBD1 (6 bases). V gave up 2 bases and J gave up 4 bases, with 12 bases separating them. The CDR3 covers 15 residues. The germline CDR1 and CDR2 sequences are SGHAT and FQNNGV. CDR3 region: CASSLHVGQYNEQFF. In DNA, the CDR3 is TGTGCCAGCAGCTTACATGTCGGACAGTACAATGAGCAGTTCTTC.

The J gene is TRBJ2-5, the V gene TRBV6-1; 9 nucleotides line up with TRBD2. This CDR3 spans 15 amino acids. In germline, CDR1 is MNHNS, CDR2 SASEGT. J gave up 5 bases and V 5 bases, and 9 bases lay outside the gene matches. The CDR3 coding sequence is TGTGCCAGCAGTCCACGGGCGGGGGGGAGGGAGACCCAGTACTTC. Translated, it gives CASSPRAGGRETQYF.

This clonotype was observed many times. This chain links TRBV20-1 with TRBJ2-1; 10 nucleotides line up with TRBD2. The CDR3 loop spans 14 amino acids. The trim removed 3 bases at V and 2 bases at J, leaving 1 base unmatched. Germline V gene sequence: CDR1 DFQATT, CDR2 SNEGSKA (reference sequence). DNA of the CDR3: TGCAGTGCTAGGACTAGCGGGCCCTACAATGAGCAGTTCTTC. This gives the protein CSARTSGPYNEQFF.

The rearrangement joins TRBV27 to TRBJ2-3; no definite D call. The germline V gene has CDR1 MNHEY and CDR2 SMNVEV (reference sequence). The CDR3 is 11 residues long. Trimming cost V 5 bases and J 9 bases, with 9 bases left between them. For the CDR3, the DNA is TGTGCCAGCAGTACCCATGGGACGCAGTATTTT. Translating it yields CASSTHGTQYF.

The genes are TRBV19 and TRBJ2-3; D may be TRBD2 (6 bases). The V end was cut by 7 bases, the J end by 3 bases, with 14 bases between. The CDR3 has 14 residues. Germline CDR1 reads LNHDA; CDR2 reads SQIVND (reference sequence). The DNA for the CDR3 is TGTGCCAGTACCGCGGCGGCGGGGACAGATACGCAGTATTTT. It translates to CASTAAAGTDTQYF.